This passage covers 21 T cell receptor beta chains from one sample sequenced in a study of T cells after yellow fever vaccination. TCRdb analysed the 5' RACE reads with MiXCR anew, one entry per CDR3 protein. Of 300,000 to 350,000 distinct CDR3 sequences in the sample, around a tenth were seen once. This specimen was CD4+ T cells sorted from PBMCs, taken 45 days after the yellow fever booster vaccination. The receptors were gathered from a man aged 18 to 29 who received the YFV17D yellow fever vaccine.

The chain couples TRBV6-2 or TRBV6-3 to TRBJ2-3; D is ambiguous. Germline loops: CDR1 MNHEY, CDR2 SVGEGT. The CDR3 is 14 residues long. The V and J ends lost 0 bases and 8 bases respectively, with 12 bases between them. The CDR3 protein is CASSYSAISGTQYF. CDR3 DNA: TGTGCCAGCAGTTACTCAGCGATCTCGGGTACGCAGTATTTT.

The chain is built from TRBV7-2 and TRBJ2-3; D not resolved. Trimming took off 1 base at V and 8 bases at J, with 22 bases between the two ends. This CDR3 comprises 17 residues. Per germline, CDR1 SGHTA and CDR2 FQGNSA. The CDR3 sequence: CASSLVGVGPESVTQYF. The CDR3 nucleotides are TGTGCCAGCAGCTTAGTTGGGGTGGGTCCCGAGTCCGTTACGCAGTATTTT. The complete variable domain, with remaining parts taken from reference TRBV7-2 and TRBJ2-3, reads GAGVSQSPSNKVTEKGKDVELRCDPISGHTALYWYRQSLGQGLEFLIYFQGNSAPDKSGLPSDRFSAERTGGSVSTLTIQRTQQEDSAVYLCASSLVGVGPESVTQYFGPGTRLTVL.

This clonotype has a count of ten or more. This chain uses TRBV7-3 with TRBJ2-3, with D hard to call. Germline V gives CDR1 SGHTA, CDR2 FQGTGA. This CDR3 contains 14 residues. Deletions cut 5 bases from V and 0 bases from J, with 9 bases between. The CDR3 reads CASSPTISTDTQYF. The CDR3 DNA sequence: TGTGCCAGCAGCCCCACTATTAGCACAGATACGCAGTATTTT.

The sample holds many counts of this clonotype. The chain links TRBV6-5 to TRBJ1-2; D not certain. CDR1 and CDR2 from the germline V gene are MNHEY and SVGAGI. The V end was cut by 2 bases, the J end by 2 bases, with 6 bases between. The CDR3 spans 13 residues. As DNA, the CDR3 is TGTGCCAGCAGTTACGGCAGAAACTATGGCTACACCTTC. This encodes CASSYGRNYGYTF.

The V call is TRBV6-5, the J call TRBJ1-3; 8 bases agree with TRBD1. Trimming at V came to 5 bases and at J to 7 bases, leaving 10 bases not matched to a gene. Germline V gene lookup returns CDR1 MNHEY and CDR2 SVGAGI. This CDR3 is 15 amino acids long. The CDR3 here is CASSGRTGRRNTIYF. The DNA of the CDR3 is TGTGCCAGCAGTGGAAGGACAGGGAGACGGAACACCATATATTTT.

This clonotype was seen more than once but under ten times. The chain has TRBV29-1 and TRBJ2-2; possible D gene TRBD1, 6 bases. The CDR3 is made up of 15 amino acids. Germline-derived CDR1 and CDR2 are SQVTM and ANQGSEA. V lost 3 bases, J lost 7 bases, and 18 bases lay in between. The CDR3 loop is CSVDDPRGKGGELFF. DNA of the CDR3: TGCAGCGTTGATGACCCAAGGGGGAAAGGCGGGGAGCTGTTTTTT.

This clonotype has only a few counts. The V and J genes are TRBV11-2 and TRBJ1-1; TRBD1 is a possible D gene (5 bases). Per germline, CDR1 SGHAT and CDR2 FQNNGV. The CDR3 contains 14 residues. Trimming removed 0 bases from V and 12 bases from J, with 17 bases in between. CDR3 sequence: CASSLDLWDSTTFF. The CDR3 DNA reads TGTGCCAGCAGCTTAGATCTTTGGGACTCGACAACTTTCTTT.

This clonotype was observed a handful of times. The chain employs TRBV12-3 or TRBV12-4 and TRBJ2-5; TRBD2 matches at 8 bases. The CDR3 extends over 13 amino acids. V was clipped by 7 bases and J by 5 bases; unmatched bases: 6. CDR3 sequence reads: CASMRGAWETQYF. Here the CDR3 DNA reads TGTGCCAGCATGCGGGGGGCGTGGGAGACCCAGTACTTC.

This clonotype was picked up many times. The chain has TRBV5-1 and TRBJ1-1, with D unclear. Trimming left V 6 bases short and J 1 base short, with 13 bases between. The CDR3 has 14 residues. Germline loops: CDR1 SGHRS, CDR2 YFSETQ. CDR3 nucleotides: TGCGCCAGCACTCACAGCGGGTCGAACACTGAAGCTTTCTTT. Amino acids: CASTHSGSNTEAFF.

The chain combines TRBV7-2 with TRBJ1-6; TRBD1 agrees at 7 bases. The germline V gene encodes CDR1 SGHTA and CDR2 FQGNSA. Trimming removed 3 bases from V and 9 bases from J; junction bases left unmatched: 5. The CDR3 contains 14 residues. Written as DNA, the CDR3 is TGTGCCAGCAGCTTGGAGACAGGGCCTTCACCCCTCCACTTT. This translates into CASSLETGPSPLHF.

This clonotype was observed a few times. The V gene is TRBV12-3 or TRBV12-4, the J gene TRBJ2-1, with D possibly being TRBD1 (6 bases). Trimming left V 3 bases short and J 7 bases short, with 10 bases between. This CDR3 region has 13 residues. CDR3 residues: CASSLNRVNEQFF. The CDR3 region has the DNA TGTGCCAGCAGTTTGAACAGGGTAAATGAGCAGTTCTTC.

In this sample, this clonotype turned up many times. CDR3 residues: CASSRWGNQPQHF. As DNA, the CDR3 is TGTGCCAGCAGCAGGTGGGGCAATCAGCCCCAGCATTTT. The chain employs TRBV5-6 and TRBJ1-5; no clear D gene. The CDR3 totals 13 residues. CDR1 SGHDT and CDR2 YYEEEE come from the germline V gene. Deletions cut 4 bases from V and 2 bases from J, with 7 bases between.

Many counts were recorded for this clonotype. This chain uses TRBV15 with TRBJ2-7; D is unclear. The germline CDR1 and CDR2 sequences are LNHNV and YYDKDF (reference sequence). The CDR3 runs 14 residues. Between the trimmed V and J ends, which lost 1 base and 0 bases, there was a span of 7 bases. Written as DNA, the CDR3 is TGTGCCACCAGCAGAGGATTTAGCTCCTACGAGCAGTACTTC. This codes for CATSRGFSSYEQYF.

The CDR3 sequence: CASSESQGEYF. The CDR3 nucleotides read TGTGCCAGCAGTGAATCGCAGGGAGAGTACTTC. This rearrangement joins TRBV2 to TRBJ2-7, with D possibly being TRBD1 or TRBD2 (5 bases each). This CDR3 comprises 11 residues. Germline values: CDR1 SNHLY, CDR2 FYNNEI. The V end was cut by 2 bases, the J end by 11 bases, with 10 bases between.

This clonotype was recorded many times. This chain connects TRBV12-3 or TRBV12-4 to TRBJ2-1; 9 bases map to TRBD2. J gave up 1 base and V 5 bases, and 6 bases lay outside the gene matches. The CDR3 is 16 amino acids. The CDR3 nucleotides are TGTGCCAGCAGTCCCCGAGGACTAGCGTCCTACAATGAGCAGTTCTTC. Its protein product is CASSPRGLASYNEQFF.

This clonotype was observed a few times. The V gene is TRBV6-1, the J gene TRBJ2-6, with D possibly matching TRBD1 (5 bases). V was pared by 5 bases and J by 0 bases, with 8 bases between. The germline CDR1 and CDR2 sequences are MNHNS and SASEGT. The CDR3 extends over 15 amino acids. The CDR3 loop is CASSHQGSGANVLTF. Written as DNA, the CDR3 is TGTGCCAGCAGTCACCAGGGCTCTGGGGCCAACGTCCTGACTTTC.

The chain employs TRBV5-4 and TRBJ2-3; either TRBD1 or TRBD2 may supply D (6 bases each). This CDR3 contains 15 residues. Trimming left V 2 bases short and J 6 bases short, with 16 bases between. CDR1 and CDR2 from the germline V gene are SGHNT and YYREEE (reference sequence). The CDR3, as DNA: TGTGCCAGCAGCTTACAGAAACGAGGGGGGGATACGCAGTATTTT. It yields the protein CASSLQKRGGDTQYF.

The chain joins TRBV18 to TRBJ1-1, with a weak D call TRBD1 (5 bases). The CDR3 spans 13 residues. V lost 6 bases to trimming and J lost 3 bases, with 11 bases between them. Germline lookup yields CDR1 KGHSH and CDR2 LQKENI. CDR3 amino acids: CASSQTEHTEAFF. The CDR3 nucleotides are TGTGCCAGCTCCCAGACAGAACACACTGAAGCTTTCTTT.

The V gene is TRBV7-2, the J gene TRBJ2-1; D gene ambiguous. In germline, CDR1 is SGHTA, CDR2 FQGNSA. CDR3 length: 12 residues. V was trimmed by 3 bases and J by 9 bases, leaving 9 bases between them. The DNA of the CDR3 is TGTGCCAGCAGCTTCTGGTGGGGTGAGCAGTTCTTC. As protein: CASSFWWGEQFF.

This clonotype was seen only once. V gene TRBV7-9 combines with J gene TRBJ2-5, with 12 bases fitting TRBD1. Germline V gene data show CDR1 as SEHNR and CDR2 as FQNEAQ (reference sequence). After removal of 3 bases from V and 5 bases from J, the junction contained 10 bases not matched to a gene. This CDR3 is 17 amino acids long. The CDR3 DNA is TGTGCCAGCAGCTTTTCCGCCGGGACAGGGGGCGCGGAGACCCAGTACTTC. This sequence encodes CASSFSAGTGGAETQYF.

This clonotype was seen a few times. The chain links TRBV29-1 to TRBJ1-1; D uncertain. The CDR3 loop spans 11 amino acids. The V gene's germline CDR1 is SQVTM and CDR2 ANQGSEA. The ends were cut back, 4 bases at V and 12 bases at J, with 15 bases in the middle. CDR3 DNA: TGCAGCGTTGGCACCGGACGGAGAACTTTCTTT. Residues: CSVGTGRRTFF.